This record looks at one T cell receptor beta chain sequence and its context. The antigen remains unidentified. The sample comes from a study of cytomegalovirus exposure and HLA in healthy donors. Whole-study results and caveats: Among the sequence variants, a highly shared cluster was likely an artifact of sequencing.

Per germline, CDR1 KGHSH and CDR2 LQKENI. The CDR3 loop spans 15 amino acids. The V segment lost 4 bases and the J segment 5 bases; nucleotides outside the gene matches: 3. Researchers ran the PCR with 60 Vbeta and 13 Jbeta primers. The assay was immunoSEQ multiplex PCR, and TCRdb's table has in-frame clones only and misses some. The table lists 150,000 or so clones, roughly 74% of them singletons, with approximately 3% in the top ten. Sequenced input: PBMCs. The chain couples TRBV18 to TRBJ1-6; TRBD1 agrees at 9 bases. The sequence was obtained from a man between 18 and 35 years old in good health and CMV-seronegative. This chain's CDR3 is CASSRTGANNSPLHF. Written as DNA, the CDR3 is TGTGCCAGCTCACGGACAGGGGCGAATAATTCACCCCTCCACTTT.